Each of the 21 T cell receptor beta chains below was sequenced from the same sample in a study of blood T cell repertoires in COVID-19. Only in-frame clones appear in the TCRdb table, and some are missing; sequencing was by immunoSEQ multiplex PCR. Altogether about 140,000 clones are present, 88% being singletons, with the ten largest covering roughly 2.5%. The sequenced material came from peripheral blood. These receptors all come from a human donor with COVID-19, enrolled during active disease. The donor label of this sample is uncertain.

The gene calls are TRBV7-2 and TRBJ1-5, with D uncertain. This CDR3 contains 15 residues. V was pared by 3 bases and J by 2 bases, with 11 bases between. CDR1 is SGHTA, CDR2 FQGNSA, per germline. This CDR3 reads CASSFSWLGNQPQHF. CDR3 nucleotide sequence: TGTGCCAGCAGCTTCTCTTGGCTGGGCAATCAGCCCCAGCATTTT.

This chain uses TRBV7-9 with TRBJ2-7; tentative D call: TRBD2 (6 bases). Germline CDR1 and CDR2: SEHNR and FQNEAQ (reference sequence). V was pared by 5 bases and J by 0 bases, with 14 bases between. This CDR3 region has 15 residues. The CDR3 spells CASSPNRESSYEQYF. Written as DNA, the CDR3 is TGTGCCAGCAGCCCGAACCGGGAGAGCTCCTACGAGCAGTACTTC.

This rearrangement joins TRBV9 to TRBJ1-1, with D tentatively TRBD1 (6 bases). This CDR3 is built from 15 residues. Trimming stripped 3 bases from V and 1 base from J, with 13 bases between. In germline, CDR1 is SGDLS, CDR2 YYNGEE. The CDR3 bases are TGTGCCAGCAGCGCCGAGACAGGCGAGAACACTGAAGCTTTCTTT. Translation: CASSAETGENTEAFF.

The table lists this clone with a count of one. The chain is built from TRBV4-1 and TRBJ1-2; maybe TRBD1 (6 bases). The V and J ends lost 3 bases and 4 bases respectively, with 18 bases between them. The CDR3 is made up of 16 amino acids. CDR1 is MGHRA, CDR2 YSYEKL, per germline. The CDR3 is CASSQELGKGGYGYTF. The DNA of the CDR3 is TGCGCCAGCAGCCAGGAGCTAGGGAAAGGGGGCTATGGCTACACCTTC.

DNA of the CDR3: TGTGCCAGCAGCTACCGGGACAGGGACTCCGAGCAGTACTTC. It yields the protein CASSYRDRDSEQYF. The rearrangement uses TRBV7-9 and TRBJ2-7, with TRBD1 matching over 9 bases. V shed 4 bases and J 6 bases; nucleotides not matched to a gene: 7. This CDR3 spans 14 amino acids. Germline values: CDR1 SEHNR, CDR2 FQNEAQ (reference sequence).

V is TRBV5-4 and J is TRBJ2-1, with D maybe TRBD2 (6 bases). Trimming stripped 0 bases from V and 0 bases from J, with 10 bases between. Germline-derived CDR1 and CDR2 are SGHNT and YYREEE (reference sequence). This CDR3 spans 16 amino acids. As DNA, the CDR3 is TGTGCCAGCAGCTTGGATGCGGGAAGCTCCTACAATGAGCAGTTCTTC. Translated: CASSLDAGSSYNEQFF.

V gene TRBV11-3 combines with J gene TRBJ2-5; D gene unclear. V lost 5 bases and J lost 0, with 10 bases in between. The germline CDR1 and CDR2 sequences are SGHNT and YENEEA. This CDR3 has 14 residues. CDR3 in amino acids: CASSPTEHQETQYF. CDR3 nucleotides: TGTGCCAGCAGCCCCACTGAGCACCAAGAGACCCAGTACTTC.

CDR3: CASSQVAAGTGNSPLHF. CDR3 sequence (DNA): TGCGCCAGCAGCCAAGTGGCTGCGGGGACCGGAAATTCACCCCTCCACTTT. V usage is TRBV4-1 and J usage is TRBJ1-6; maybe TRBD1 (5 bases). The CDR3 runs to 17 residues. The V end was cut by 1 base, the J end by 7 bases, with 17 bases between. Germline loops: CDR1 MGHRA, CDR2 YSYEKL.

V usage is TRBV11-1 and J usage is TRBJ1-2; D unclear. Germline assignment: CDR1 SGHAT and CDR2 FQDESV (reference sequence). Deletions cut 0 bases from V and 4 bases from J, with 15 bases between. This CDR3 has 16 residues. The CDR3 DNA reads TGTGCCAGCAGCTTAGCGGCGTCAGACACTTTCTATGGCTACACCTTC. Protein product: CASSLAASDTFYGYTF.

The chain links TRBV12-3 or TRBV12-4 to TRBJ1-1, with no clear D. The length of the CDR3 is 13 residues. The V and J ends lost 3 bases and 0 bases respectively, with 5 bases between them. CDR3 in amino acids: CASSFRVNTEAFF. CDR3 bases: TGTGCCAGCAGTTTCCGGGTGAACACTGAAGCTTTCTTT.

CDR3: CASSLVGGAGLLGADTQYF. The DNA for the CDR3 is TGTGCCAGCAGCTTAGTAGGGGGAGCGGGACTCCTTGGGGCAGATACGCAGTATTTT. V gene TRBV11-2 combines with J gene TRBJ2-3; D might be TRBD2 (7 bases). This CDR3 contains 19 residues. V was trimmed by 1 base and J by 4 bases, leaving 24 bases between them. The germline V gene has CDR1 SGHAT and CDR2 FQNNGV.

This rearrangement joins TRBV3-1 (or the pseudogene TRBV3-2) to TRBJ2-3, with D uncertain. Germline-derived CDR1 and CDR2 are LGHDT and YNNKEL (reference sequence). Trimming removed 0 bases at V and 2 bases at J, with 6 bases between. This CDR3 is built from 14 residues. CDR3 DNA sequence: TGTGCCAGCAGCCAAGATACGGTCACAGATACGCAGTATTTT. Amino acid sequence: CASSQDTVTDTQYF.

The chain couples TRBV2 to TRBJ1-5, with a tentative D call TRBD1 (6 bases). Looked up from germline, CDR1 is SNHLY and CDR2 is FYNNEI. Trimming removed 3 bases at V and 7 bases at J, with 13 bases between. CDR3 length: 14 residues. This CDR3 is CASSERGGGQPQHF. The CDR3 bases are TGTGCCAGCAGTGAGAGGGGGGGCGGACAGCCCCAGCATTTT.

J is TRBJ1-1 and V is TRBV12-3 or TRBV12-4; no firm D call. V was trimmed by 4 bases and J by 2 bases, leaving 8 bases between them. The CDR3 totals 13 residues. CDR3 loop: CASSSDFNTEAFF. CDR3 in DNA: TGTGCCAGCAGTTCTGACTTCAACACTGAAGCTTTCTTT.

The chain is built from TRBV7-3 and TRBJ1-2; maybe TRBD1 (6 bases). The germline V gene encodes CDR1 SGHTA and CDR2 FQGTGA. Trimming removed 0 bases from V and 6 bases from J, with 11 bases in between. The CDR3 extends over 14 amino acids. The CDR3 DNA is TGTGCCAGCAGCTTAACGGTGGGGGCAGATGGCTACACCTTC. Translated, it gives CASSLTVGADGYTF. The variable domain in full, completed from reference TRBV7-3 and TRBJ1-2, reads GAGVSQTPSNKVTEKGKYVELRCDPISGHTALYWYRQSLGQGPEFLIYFQGTGAADDSGLPNDRFFAVRPEGSVSTLKIQRTERGDSAVYLCASSLTVGADGYTFGSGTRLTVV.

The V call is TRBV20-1, the J call TRBJ2-3; D may be TRBD1 (7 bases). V lost 3 bases, J lost 1 base, and 11 bases lay in between. Germline CDR1 reads DFQATT; CDR2 reads SNEGSKA (reference sequence). CDR3 length equals 14 residues. The CDR3 sequence is CSASTGEGTDTQYF. DNA of the CDR3: TGCAGTGCTAGTACAGGGGAGGGCACAGATACGCAGTATTTT.

The genes are TRBV19 and TRBJ2-1, with unresolved D. Trimming left V 5 bases short and J 0 bases short, with 11 bases between. The CDR3 sequence is 15 residues long. The germline CDR1 and CDR2 sequences are LNHDA and SQIVND (reference sequence). The CDR3 DNA is TGTGCCAGTAGTTTTACAGTGAGCTCCTACAATGAGCAGTTCTTC. This codes for CASSFTVSSYNEQFF.

The genes are TRBV18 and TRBJ1-3, with D unclear. This CDR3 region has 13 residues. V gave up 3 bases and J gave up 8 bases, with 11 bases separating them. Germline V gene lookup returns CDR1 KGHSH and CDR2 LQKENI. The CDR3: CASSPLEGHTIYF. The CDR3, as DNA: TGTGCCAGCTCACCCCTTGAGGGTCACACCATATATTTT. Full variable domain (outside the CDR3, taken from reference TRBV18 and TRBJ1-3): NAGVMQNPRHLVRRRGQEARLRCSPMKGHSHVYWYRQLPEEGLKFMVYLQKENIIDESGMPKERFSAEFPKEGPSILRIQQVVRGDSAAYFCASSPLEGHTIYFGEGSWLTVV.

The chain uses TRBV7-9 and TRBJ1-1; D is unresolved. V was pared by 1 base and J by 1 base, with 7 bases between. Germline CDR1 is SEHNR and CDR2 is FQNEAQ (reference sequence). The CDR3 sequence is 14 residues long. The CDR3 DNA is TGTGCCAGCAGCTTAGAACGGTGGAACACTGAAGCTTTCTTT. Encoded protein: CASSLERWNTEAFF.

The chain joins TRBV2 to TRBJ1-1; tentatively, D is TRBD1 (5 bases). The CDR3 has 14 amino acids. Germline lookup yields CDR1 SNHLY and CDR2 FYNNEI. V lost 6 bases to trimming and J lost 1 base, with 12 bases between them. Here the CDR3 reads CASRGPGQNTEAFF. In nucleotides, the CDR3 is TGTGCCAGCAGGGGGCCTGGGCAGAACACTGAAGCTTTCTTT.

V and J are TRBV19 and TRBJ2-1; TRBD2 matches at 7 bases. The J segment lost 3 bases and the V segment lost 5 bases, leaving 13 bases of the junction unmatched. This CDR3 is 17 amino acids long. Germline V CDR1 and CDR2: LNHDA, SQIVND (reference sequence). The CDR3 sequence: CASSLRLAGDFYNEQFF. DNA for the CDR3: TGTGCCAGTAGTCTTCGACTAGCCGGAGACTTCTACAATGAGCAGTTCTTC. The entire variable domain, with the rest obtained from reference TRBV19 and TRBJ2-1, is as follows: DGGITQSPKYLFRKEGQNVTLSCEQNLNHDAMYWYRQDPGQGLRLIYYSQIVNDFQKGDIAEGYSVSREKKESFPLTVTSAQKNPTAFYLCASSLRLAGDFYNEQFFGPGTRLTVL.